Shown below are 28 T cell receptor beta chains from a single sample sequenced in a study of vaccination and CD4 T cells after COVID-19. Documented time point: late sampling 161 to 241 days after vaccination in a few convalescent patients. Treatment defined: approximately 9-day PBMC culture with coronavirus spike peptide pools or control peptides (ViraFEST assay). Their antigens remain unidentified. Cultured CD4+ T cells had their DNA profiled by the Oncomine TCR Beta short-read assay. TCRdb re-derived calls from the PCR reads in MiXCR, one entry per CDR3 protein. The data hold 20,000 to 25,000 distinct CDR3 sequences, with 46% observed a single time. The material was CD4+ T cells from blood, cultured in vitro, obtained about 7 months after SARS-CoV-2 vaccination. The receptors shown here come from a human donor who had recovered from COVID-19.

This clonotype was counted only a few times. V and J are TRBV7-3 and TRBJ2-1; a weak D match, TRBD2 (5 bases). Germline lookup yields CDR1 SGHTA and CDR2 FQGTGA. The CDR3 consists of 16 residues. V was clipped by 0 bases and J by 0 bases, with 9 bases between them. The CDR3 region is CASSLTFTSSYNEQFF. CDR3 nucleotides: TGTGCCAGCAGCTTAACGTTTACTAGCTCCTACAATGAGCAGTTCTTC. Looking up the rest from reference TRBV7-3 and TRBJ2-1 gives the full variable domain: GAGVSQTPSNKVTEKGKYVELRCDPISGHTALYWYRQSLGQGPEFLIYFQGTGAADDSGLPNDRFFAVRPEGSVSTLKIQRTERGDSAVYLCASSLTFTSSYNEQFFGPGTRLTVL.

This clonotype was seen a single time. This chain links TRBV20-1 with TRBJ2-1; 8 bases are a match to TRBD2. Germline CDR1 and CDR2: DFQATT and SNEGSKA (reference sequence). This CDR3 region has 15 residues. The trim removed 0 bases at V and 2 bases at J, leaving 3 bases unmatched. The CDR3: CSARERGLAYNEQFF. DNA of the CDR3: TGCAGTGCTAGAGAAAGGGGACTAGCCTACAATGAGCAGTTCTTC.

This clonotype was seen only a few times. The chain is built from TRBV19 and TRBJ1-1; no reliable D call. V lost 7 bases and J 1 base, leaving 4 bases between the germline ends. From germline, CDR1 is LNHDA and CDR2 SQIVND (reference sequence). The CDR3 contains 11 residues. This CDR3 is CASKGNTEAFF. In DNA, the CDR3 is TGTGCCAGTAAGGGGAACACTGAAGCTTTCTTT. The whole variable domain, remainder taken from reference TRBV19 and TRBJ1-1, is DGGITQSPKYLFRKEGQNVTLSCEQNLNHDAMYWYRQDPGQGLRLIYYSQIVNDFQKGDIAEGYSVSREKKESFPLTVTSAQKNPTAFYLCASKGNTEAFFGQGTRLTVV.

This sequence joins TRBV20-1 and TRBJ1-1, with 7 bases matching TRBD1. The germline V gene encodes CDR1 DFQATT and CDR2 SNEGSKA (reference sequence). V was clipped by 3 bases and J by 2 bases; unmatched bases: 9. The CDR3 contains 15 residues. This chain's CDR3 is CSASGAGGGNTEAFF. DNA of the CDR3: TGCAGTGCTAGTGGCGCGGGAGGGGGCAACACTGAAGCTTTCTTT.

V gene TRBV20-1 combines with J gene TRBJ2-5; D may be TRBD1 (5 bases). The CDR3 is 11 amino acids. Trimming took off 5 bases at V and 10 bases at J, with 14 bases between the two ends. CDR1 and CDR2 from the germline V gene are DFQATT and SNEGSKA (reference sequence). The CDR3 is CSAAPREFQYF. DNA for the CDR3: TGCAGTGCTGCTCCCAGGGAATTCCAGTACTTC.

The V call is TRBV7-9, the J call TRBJ1-2; D might be TRBD1 (5 bases). From germline, CDR1 is SEHNR and CDR2 FQNEAQ (reference sequence). Trimming took 1 base from V and 6 from J, leaving 6 bases between them. CDR3 length: 12 amino acids. CDR3 region: CASSLEGHGYTF. The CDR3 region has the DNA TGTGCCAGCAGCTTAGAGGGACATGGCTACACCTTC.

This clonotype was counted between two and nine times. The rearrangement uses TRBV6-1 and TRBJ1-2, with 11 bases identical to TRBD1. The CDR3 consists of 16 residues. Trimming cost V 2 bases and J 6 bases; bases outside gene matches: 8. Germline V gives CDR1 MNHNS, CDR2 SASEGT. The CDR3 DNA follows: TGTGCCAGCAGTGAACTAGGGGGGACAGGGGGAGATGGCTACACCTTC. Amino acid sequence: CASSELGGTGGDGYTF.

The chain joins TRBV11-1 to TRBJ1-6; possibly TRBD1 for D (6 bases). Trimming removed 5 bases from V and 9 bases from J, with 20 bases in between. Germline V lookup: CDR1 SGHAT, CDR2 FQDESV (reference sequence). CDR3 length: 16 amino acids. The DNA for the CDR3 is TGTGCCAGCAGCGTCGAGACAGGACGGGGCGGTTCACCCCTCCACTTT. This encodes CASSVETGRGGSPLHF. The full variable domain, its missing parts supplied by reference TRBV11-1 and TRBJ1-6, is EAEVAQSPRYKITEKSQAVAFWCDPISGHATLYWYRQILGQGPELLVQFQDESVVDDSQLPKDRFSAERLKGVDSTLKIQPAELGDSAMYLCASSVETGRGGSPLHFGNGTRLTVT.

The chain is built from TRBV12-3 or TRBV12-4 and TRBJ1-1; the D is unclear. The CDR3 length is 14 residues. V lost 3 bases to trimming and J lost 5 bases, with 13 bases between them. CDR3 residues: CASSFSGFLTEAFF. CDR3 DNA: TGTGCCAGCAGTTTCTCGGGGTTCTTGACTGAAGCTTTCTTT.

The V call is TRBV7-9, the J call TRBJ2-1; D gene unclear. Germline lookup yields CDR1 SEHNR and CDR2 FQNEAQ (reference sequence). The V gene lost 5 bases and the J gene lost 7 bases, with 9 bases spanning the gap. The CDR3 runs to 12 residues. CDR3 protein: CASSAKENEQFF. CDR3 in DNA: TGTGCCAGCAGCGCGAAGGAGAATGAGCAGTTCTTC.

This clonotype was counted only a few times. This chain joins TRBV5-4 and TRBJ1-1; no clear D gene. The ends were cut back, 6 bases at V and 1 base at J, with 4 bases in the middle. Germline V gene data show CDR1 as SGHNT and CDR2 as YYREEE (reference sequence). The CDR3 is 11 amino acids. CDR3 sequence: CASIWNTEAFF. The CDR3 DNA is TGTGCCAGCATATGGAACACTGAAGCTTTCTTT.

This clonotype was counted once. The genes are TRBV28 and TRBJ2-7; D may be TRBD1 (6 bases). The CDR3 length is 14 residues. The germline V gene encodes CDR1 MDHEN and CDR2 SYDVKM. Trimming pared 2 bases from V and 4 bases from J, leaving 12 bases between. The DNA for the CDR3 is TGTGCCAGCAGTTTACAGGGGAAGGGTTACGAGCAGTACTTC. This sequence encodes CASSLQGKGYEQYF.

This clonotype was counted a few times. The rearrangement uses TRBV7-2 and TRBJ2-5; weak D call: TRBD2 (6 bases). This CDR3 contains 16 residues. Germline V gene data show CDR1 as SGHTA and CDR2 as FQGNSA. V was shortened by 1 base and J by 1 base, with 13 bases between the two germline ends. CDR3 DNA: TGTGCCAGCAGCTTAGGGAGGGGAGTAGTCCAAGAGACCCAGTACTTC. Amino acids: CASSLGRGVVQETQYF.

Only a few counts were recorded for this clonotype. DNA of the CDR3: TGTGCCAGCAGCCCTAGGGGGGGGGCTGTTGATGGCTACACCTTC. This sequence encodes CASSPRGGAVDGYTF. This chain connects TRBV7-3 to TRBJ1-2; the D gene is possibly TRBD1 (6 bases). Per germline, CDR1 SGHTA and CDR2 FQGTGA. The CDR3 covers 15 residues. V was cut by 5 bases and J by 6 bases, with 19 bases left in between.

The chain combines TRBV29-1 with TRBJ1-2; 9 bases map to TRBD1. Germline V CDR1 and CDR2: SQVTM, ANQGSEA. V gave up 4 bases and J gave up 7 bases; unmatched junction bases: 4. The CDR3 covers 12 residues. CDR3 DNA sequence: TGCAGCGTTGGAGGACAGGGGATTGGCTACACCTTC. Encoded protein: CSVGGQGIGYTF.

The chain carries TRBV5-1 and TRBJ2-7, with a tentative D call TRBD1 (5 bases). Trimming removed 0 bases from V and 6 bases from J, with 10 bases in between. The CDR3 covers 13 residues. Germline CDR1 reads SGHRS; CDR2 reads YFSETQ. The CDR3 region has the DNA TGCGCCAGCAGCTTGGACAGGTTCGGCGAGCAGTACTTC. Amino acids: CASSLDRFGEQYF. The variable domain in full, completed from reference TRBV5-1 and TRBJ2-7, reads KAGVTQTPRYLIKTRGQQVTLSCSPISGHRSVSWYQQTPGQGLQFLFEYFSETQRNKGNFPGRFSGRQFSNSRSEMNVSTLELGDSALYLCASSLDRFGEQYFGPGTRLTVT.

There are a few counts of this clonotype. The chain links TRBV7-2 to TRBJ1-2, with 10 nucleotides matching TRBD1. J gave up 8 bases and V 1 base, and 7 bases lay outside the gene matches. The CDR3 extends over 15 amino acids. CDR1 is SGHTA and CDR2 is FQGNSA in the germline V gene. CDR3 region: CASSLEGQGVDGYTF. The DNA for the CDR3 is TGTGCCAGCAGCTTAGAAGGACAGGGGGTCGACGGCTACACCTTC.

The chain joins TRBV4-3 to TRBJ1-2, with 7 bases identical to TRBD1. The CDR3 totals 13 residues. V trimming: 1 base; J trimming: 5 bases; junction bases outside the gene matches: 1. Germline CDR1 is LGHNA and CDR2 is YSLEER. CDR3 coding DNA: TGCGCCAGCAGCCAAGCCAGGGGGTATGGCTACACCTTC. Translated: CASSQARGYGYTF.

This clonotype was observed a few times. The V gene is TRBV27, the J gene TRBJ2-7; D gene ambiguous. The germline V gene encodes CDR1 MNHEY and CDR2 SMNVEV (reference sequence). This CDR3 is 15 amino acids long. Trimming cost V 2 bases and J 5 bases, with 16 bases left between them. In DNA, the CDR3 is TGTGCCAGCAGTTTACGGCCCGGAAGGGCGGACGAGCAGTACTTC. This encodes CASSLRPGRADEQYF.

This clonotype was counted between two and nine times. This chain links TRBV27 with TRBJ1-5, with D tentatively TRBD1 (6 bases). Trimming cost V 3 bases and J 5 bases, with 14 bases left between them. Looked up from germline, CDR1 is MNHEY and CDR2 is SMNVEV (reference sequence). The CDR3 consists of 15 residues. CDR3 region: CASSLVGAGDQPQHF. The CDR3 nucleotides read TGTGCCAGCAGTTTGGTGGGGGCCGGGGATCAGCCCCAGCATTTT.

V usage is TRBV6-5 and J usage is TRBJ2-3; a possible D gene is TRBD2 (5 bases). V was shortened by 5 bases and J by 6 bases, with 9 bases between the two germline ends. The germline V gene has CDR1 MNHEY and CDR2 SVGAGI. The CDR3 is 12 residues long. The CDR3 spells CASSARGDTQYF. DNA of the CDR3: TGTGCCAGCAGTGCCCGCGGGGATACGCAGTATTTT.

V gene TRBV5-4 combines with J gene TRBJ1-2, with 8 positions matching TRBD1. This CDR3 is 15 amino acids long. Germline V gene lookup returns CDR1 SGHNT and CDR2 YYREEE (reference sequence). Trimming at V came to 4 bases and at J to 6 bases, leaving 11 bases not matched to a gene. The CDR3 is CASSPRQGSSDGYTF. CDR3 coding DNA: TGTGCCAGCAGCCCCCGACAGGGGAGCAGTGATGGCTACACCTTC.

The V and J genes are TRBV24-1 and TRBJ2-3, with D possibly matching TRBD2 (5 bases). Trimming left V 0 bases short and J 1 base short, with 16 bases between. The CDR3 consists of 18 residues. CDR1 and CDR2 from the germline V gene are KGHDR and SFDVKD. The CDR3 protein is CATSDLQPGDSGTDTQYF. The CDR3 DNA is TGTGCCACCAGTGATTTGCAACCTGGCGATAGCGGCACAGATACGCAGTATTTT.

V and J are TRBV7-9 and TRBJ2-5; 9 bases are a match to TRBD1. This CDR3 contains 15 residues. Germline V CDR1 and CDR2: SEHNR, FQNEAQ (reference sequence). Germline trimming cut 2 bases from V and 2 bases from J; bases unmatched to any gene: 3. CDR3 sequence reads: CASSLRTGVQETQYF. For the CDR3, the DNA is TGTGCCAGCAGCTTACGGACAGGGGTACAAGAGACCCAGTACTTC.

V usage is TRBV7-9 and J usage is TRBJ1-6; unclear D gene. Trimming removed 1 base at V and 10 bases at J, with 11 bases between. The CDR3 is 14 amino acids. Germline CDR1 reads SEHNR; CDR2 reads FQNEAQ (reference sequence). CDR3 coding DNA: TGTGCCAGCAGCTTAGGGGGTGGTGACTCACCCCTCCACTTT. Amino acids: CASSLGGGDSPLHF.

This rearrangement joins TRBV20-1 to TRBJ2-1; possible D gene TRBD2, 7 bases. Germline V lookup: CDR1 DFQATT, CDR2 SNEGSKA (reference sequence). CDR3 size: 14 residues. V was trimmed by 6 bases and J by 8 bases, leaving 20 bases between them. The CDR3 spells CSARGGAMVYEQFF. The CDR3 coding sequence is TGCAGTGCACGAGGGGGGGCTATGGTATATGAGCAGTTCTTC.

This clonotype appeared a few times. The V call is TRBV20-1, the J call TRBJ2-3; no reliable D call. Germline CDR1 is DFQATT and CDR2 is SNEGSKA (reference sequence). This CDR3 contains 13 residues. V shed 1 base and J shed 0 bases, with 5 bases lying between them. The CDR3 DNA follows: TGCAGTGCTAGAGCAGAGAGCACAGATACGCAGTATTTT. The encoded protein is CSARAESTDTQYF.

V usage is TRBV7-6 and J usage is TRBJ2-1; 8 bases are a match to TRBD2. CDR1 SGHVS and CDR2 FNYEAQ come from the germline V gene. This CDR3 has 17 amino acids. The junction had 14 bases not matched to a gene; V was cut back by 5 bases and J by 5 bases. The CDR3 DNA sequence: TGTGCCAGCAGCCCGCCACTTTGGCGGGGGGCTGACAATGAGCAGTTCTTC. It translates to CASSPPLWRGADNEQFF.